This TCR beta chain was obtained from a study of blood T cell repertoires in COVID-19. CDR1 and CDR2 from the germline V gene are MGHRA and YSYEKL. Trimming took 0 bases from V and 6 from J, leaving 8 bases between them. This CDR3 region has 13 residues. Measured with immunoSEQ multiplex PCR; TCRdb has only the in-frame clones, and not every one. The data contain under 300,000 clones, roughly 91% of them seen just once; the ten biggest clones take up 2% to 2.5%. Sequencing was performed on PBMCs or T cells enriched from blood (not recorded which). The chain combines TRBV4-1 with TRBJ1-2, with D uncertain. The source is a woman in her 40s with acute COVID-19. The CDR3 region has the DNA TGCGCCAGCAGCCAAGAGTTATCGGATGGCTACACCTTC. Amino acids: CASSQELSDGYTF.